These 32 T cell receptor beta chains share one sample of origin, sequenced in a study of Tregs in tolerant kidney transplant recipients. Antigen specificity for these receptors is unknown. Measured with immunoSEQ multiplex PCR; TCRdb has only the in-frame clones, and not every one. The data show roughly 20,000 clones, with about three fifths seen just once and nearly 3.5% held by the top ten. Sequencing used Tregs from blood cultured with allogeneic cells. These receptors all come from a human donor in good health.

This clone appeared a few times. V and J are TRBV7-9 and TRBJ2-7, with no clear D. Trimming cost V 8 bases and J 1 base, with 9 bases left between them. CDR1 SEHNR and CDR2 FQNEAQ come from the germline V gene (reference sequence). The CDR3 spans 12 residues. For the CDR3, the DNA is TGTGCCAGCGGTGTGGGTTCCTACGAGCAGTACTTC. Residues: CASGVGSYEQYF.

V is TRBV29-1 and J is TRBJ2-3, with TRBD1 as a possible D gene (6 bases). This CDR3 region has 14 residues. CDR1 is SQVTM and CDR2 is ANQGSEA in the germline V gene. Trimming took 4 bases from V and 1 from J, leaving 12 bases between them. In nucleotides, the CDR3 is TGCAGCGTTGGCCTCAGGGGTCGCACAGATACGCAGTATTTT. It specifies CSVGLRGRTDTQYF.

This clone was observed once. The V call is TRBV4-1, the J call TRBJ2-3, with 8 bases aligning to TRBD1. The V gene's germline CDR1 is MGHRA and CDR2 YSYEKL. V dropped 1 base and J dropped 7; count of bases not matched to a gene: 7. The CDR3 runs 15 residues. For the CDR3, the DNA is TGCGCCAGCAGCCAAGTCCAGGGGGCCACTTATACGCAGTATTTT. Amino acids: CASSQVQGATYTQYF.

The V and J genes are TRBV2 and TRBJ2-2; TRBD1 aligns across 8 bases. V gave up 4 bases and J gave up 5 bases; unmatched junction bases: 9. Germline CDR1 SNHLY, CDR2 FYNNEI. The CDR3 runs to 16 residues. CDR3 nucleotides: TGTGCCAGCAGTGTGGGCAGGCAGGGGGCTACCGGGGAGCTGTTTTTT. Encoded protein: CASSVGRQGATGELFF.

The gene calls are TRBV5-1 and TRBJ1-3; possible D gene TRBD1, 5 bases. The V gene lost 3 bases and the J gene lost 0 bases, with 13 bases spanning the gap. The CDR3 length is 16 residues. Germline assignment: CDR1 SGHRS and CDR2 YFSETQ. CDR3 amino acids: CASSSGRGGSGNTIYF. CDR3 DNA sequence: TGCGCCAGCAGCTCGGGGAGGGGAGGCTCTGGAAACACCATATATTTT.

This clone was seen a few times. The J gene is TRBJ2-1, the V gene TRBV5-1; possibly TRBD2 for D (5 bases). The CDR3 sequence is 15 residues long. Trimming took off 0 bases at V and 3 bases at J, with 10 bases between the two ends. CDR1 SGHRS and CDR2 YFSETQ come from the germline V gene. In DNA, the CDR3 is TGCGCCAGCAGCTTGGGAGGGCCCAACTACAATGAGCAGTTCTTC. Translation: CASSLGGPNYNEQFF.

The CDR3: CASSIFKGHGGETQYF. The CDR3 nucleotides are TGTGCCAGTAGTATCTTCAAGGGACATGGAGGAGAGACCCAGTACTTC. V is TRBV19 and J is TRBJ2-5, with a weak D call TRBD1 (6 bases). The CDR3 extends over 16 amino acids. V shed 3 bases and J shed 4 bases, with 18 bases lying between them. Germline CDR1 and CDR2: LNHDA and SQIVND (reference sequence).

This CDR3 reads CASGADRGGYTF. CDR3 in DNA: TGTGCCAGCGGGGCGGACCGCGGTGGCTACACCTTC. The chain recombines TRBV6-4 with TRBJ1-2; D might be TRBD1 (5 bases). CDR3 length: 12 residues. From germline, CDR1 is MRHNA and CDR2 SNTAGT. Trimming took 8 bases from V and 7 from J, leaving 14 bases between them.

The V call is TRBV5-1, the J call TRBJ1-1; 9 bases map to TRBD1. Germline CDR1 SGHRS, CDR2 YFSETQ. V gave up 5 bases and J gave up 1 base; unmatched junction bases: 0. This CDR3 is built from 13 residues. CDR3 region: CASRGQGNTEAFF. The DNA for the CDR3 is TGCGCCAGCAGGGGACAGGGGAACACTGAAGCTTTCTTT.

The CDR3 sequence is CASGERSGANVLTF. The CDR3 DNA sequence: TGTGCCAGCGGGGAACGCTCTGGGGCCAACGTCCTGACTTTC. The chain employs TRBV2 and TRBJ2-6; no clear D. V was clipped by 8 bases and J by 0 bases, with 8 bases between them. The germline V gene has CDR1 SNHLY and CDR2 FYNNEI. CDR3 length equals 14 residues.

The chain joins TRBV19 to TRBJ1-5, with D maybe TRBD1 (6 bases). V was trimmed by 7 bases and J by 5 bases, leaving 21 bases between them. This CDR3 is built from 16 residues. Germline CDR1 is LNHDA and CDR2 is SQIVND (reference sequence). Here the CDR3 reads CASNVGGVYYYQPQHF. For the CDR3, the DNA is TGTGCCAGTAACGTAGGGGGGGTGTACTATTATCAGCCCCAGCATTTT. The whole variable domain, remainder taken from reference TRBV19 and TRBJ1-5, is DGGITQSPKYLFRKEGQNVTLSCEQNLNHDAMYWYRQDPGQGLRLIYYSQIVNDFQKGDIAEGYSVSREKKESFPLTVTSAQKNPTAFYLCASNVGGVYYYQPQHFGDGTRLSIL.

This clone came up a few times. CDR3 coding DNA: TGTGCCAGCAGCCCTGACCCGGGCCGCTTAATGGGGACCCAGTACTTC. Its protein product is CASSPDPGRLMGTQYF. The V gene is TRBV5-5, the J gene TRBJ2-5; D uncertain. Germline V gene lookup returns CDR1 SGHKS and CDR2 YYEKEE (reference sequence). Trimming took 4 bases from V and 7 from J, leaving 23 bases between them. This CDR3 comprises 16 residues. Complete variable domain (other parts from reference TRBV5-5 and TRBJ2-5): DAGVTQSPTHLIKTRGQQVTLRCSPISGHKSVSWYQQVLGQGPQFIFQYYEKEERGRGNFPDRFSARQFPNYSSELNVNALLLGDSALYLCASSPDPGRLMGTQYFGPGTRLLVL.

The chain has TRBV12-5 and TRBJ2-7, with 7 bases aligning to TRBD1. CDR1 and CDR2 (germline): LGHNT, FRNRAP. Unmatched junction bases numbered 4, after V lost 5 bases and J lost 0 bases. This CDR3 is built from 14 residues. The CDR3 DNA reads as TGTGCTAGTGGTCCGGACAGGAACTCCTACGAGCAGTACTTC. It yields the protein CASGPDRNSYEQYF.

This chain joins TRBV19 and TRBJ1-2; D ambiguous. The length of the CDR3 is 14 residues. V dropped 0 bases and J dropped 7 bases, with 12 bases sitting between them. Per the germline V gene, CDR1 is LNHDA and CDR2 is SQIVND (reference sequence). For the CDR3, the DNA is TGTGCCAGTAGTATAGAGAAGTCTGGGGTTGGCTACACCTTC. This gives the protein CASSIEKSGVGYTF. Complete variable domain (other parts from reference TRBV19 and TRBJ1-2): DGGITQSPKYLFRKEGQNVTLSCEQNLNHDAMYWYRQDPGQGLRLIYYSQIVNDFQKGDIAEGYSVSREKKESFPLTVTSAQKNPTAFYLCASSIEKSGVGYTFGSGTRLTVV.

V gene TRBV11-2 combines with J gene TRBJ1-4, with D perhaps matching TRBD1 (5 bases). Trimming shortened V by 2 bases and J by 10 bases, and 14 bases separated the two germline ends. CDR1 is SGHAT, CDR2 FQNNGV, per germline. The CDR3 has 14 amino acids. CDR3 bases: TGTGCCAGCAGCTTAAGGAGTTGGGGGGGAAAACTGTTTTTT. It codes for CASSLRSWGGKLFF.

The chain couples TRBV30 to TRBJ2-5; 13 positions match TRBD2. Germline V gene data show CDR1 as GTSNPN and CDR2 as SVGIG (reference sequence). CDR3 length: 17 residues. With V trimmed by 4 bases and J by 7 bases, 15 bases remained unmatched. The CDR3 loop reads CAWNSNLLAGGRGTQYF. The CDR3 DNA follows: TGTGCCTGGAACTCAAATTTACTAGCGGGGGGGCGGGGGACCCAGTACTTC.

The V gene is TRBV6-6, the J gene TRBJ1-2; tentative D call: TRBD1 (6 bases). Per the germline V gene, CDR1 is MNHNY and CDR2 is SVGAGI (reference sequence). The V end lost 5 bases, the J end lost 2 bases, and 15 bases lay between the germline ends. There are 15 residues in the CDR3. DNA of the CDR3: TGTGCCAGCAGTGCCCCGGGGCAGGGGAACTATGGCTACACCTTC. Its translation is CASSAPGQGNYGYTF.

This chain uses TRBV18 with TRBJ1-5, with D perhaps matching TRBD1 (6 bases). The CDR3 has 14 amino acids. V lost 2 bases and J lost 6, with 11 bases in between. Germline loops: CDR1 KGHSH, CDR2 LQKENI. The CDR3 DNA follows: TGTGCCAGCTCACCAGGGGGACAAGGTCAGCCCCAGCATTTT. Protein product: CASSPGGQGQPQHF.

This clone is medium-sized. This sequence joins TRBV29-1 and TRBJ1-5, with D unclear. Germline V gene lookup returns CDR1 SQVTM and CDR2 ANQGSEA. Deletions cut 1 base from V and 0 bases from J, with 7 bases between. The CDR3 totals 14 residues. CDR3 sequence (DNA): TGCAGCGTTGAAGTTGGCGGTAGCAATCAGCCCCAGCATTTT. Amino acid sequence: CSVEVGGSNQPQHF.

This clone has only one observation. The chain joins TRBV7-9 to TRBJ2-2; perhaps D is TRBD1 or TRBD2 (6 bases each). This CDR3 is 13 amino acids long. Germline V gene lookup returns CDR1 SEHNR and CDR2 FQNEAQ (reference sequence). With 6 bases removed from V and 7 bases from J, the gap between germline ends came to 12 bases. CDR3 loop: CASSTKGGGELFF. CDR3 sequence (DNA): TGTGCCAGCAGTACCAAGGGGGGCGGGGAGCTGTTTTTT.

The chain employs TRBV4-2 and TRBJ1-2, with D maybe TRBD1 (5 bases). V lost 5 bases, J lost 4 bases, and 14 bases lay in between. From germline, CDR1 is LGHNA and CDR2 YNFKEQ. This CDR3 region has 14 residues. CDR3 coding DNA: TGTGCCAGCAGCTTGGATCCAGGGAGCTATGGCTACACCTTC. Translating gives CASSLDPGSYGYTF.

The chain employs TRBV19 and TRBJ2-6; no firm D call. Trimming left V 1 base short and J 0 bases short, with 10 bases between. The CDR3 has 17 residues. Germline V CDR1 and CDR2: LNHDA, SQIVND (reference sequence). CDR3 DNA sequence: TGTGCCAGTAGTATAGCCCCGGCCTTCTCTGGGGCCAACGTCCTGACTTTC. As protein: CASSIAPAFSGANVLTF.

The V gene is TRBV18, the J gene TRBJ2-7; 13 bases fit TRBD2. The J segment lost 5 bases and the V segment lost 3 bases, leaving 10 bases of the junction unmatched. CDR1 and CDR2 (germline): KGHSH, LQKENI. The CDR3 spans 17 residues. The CDR3 region is CASSPVVLAGGLDEQYF. The CDR3 coding sequence is TGTGCCAGCTCACCGGTAGTACTAGCGGGAGGGCTGGACGAGCAGTACTTC.

The rearrangement joins TRBV6-6 to TRBJ1-6, with 9 bases fitting TRBD1. Germline CDR1 and CDR2: MNHNY and SVGAGI (reference sequence). V shed 2 bases, J shed 7 bases, and the junction held 6 bases outside the gene matches. CDR3 length: 16 amino acids. The CDR3 sequence is CASSYGRDRANSPLHF. In nucleotides, the CDR3 is TGTGCCAGCAGTTACGGAAGGGACAGGGCGAATTCACCCCTCCACTTT.

V gene TRBV10-1 combines with J gene TRBJ2-1; 8 nucleotides align to TRBD1. With V trimmed by 2 bases and J by 5 bases, 11 bases remained unmatched. This CDR3 contains 17 residues. Looked up from germline, CDR1 is WNHNN and CDR2 is SYGVQD (reference sequence). CDR3 in amino acids: CASSEAGTGRFHNEQFF. The CDR3 DNA follows: TGCGCCAGCAGTGAGGCCGGGACAGGTCGTTTCCACAATGAGCAGTTCTTC.

The chain is built from TRBV5-1 and TRBJ2-2; D perhaps matches TRBD2 (6 bases). V was clipped by 2 bases and J by 7 bases, with 15 bases between them. Germline CDR1 and CDR2: SGHRS and YFSETQ. The CDR3 consists of 15 residues. The chain's CDR3 is CASSLSGLIGGELFF. The CDR3 DNA reads as TGCGCCAGCAGCTTAAGCGGGTTGATTGGCGGGGAGCTGTTTTTT. Together with reference TRBV5-1 and TRBJ2-2, the CDR3 gives the full variable domain: KAGVTQTPRYLIKTRGQQVTLSCSPISGHRSVSWYQQTPGQGLQFLFEYFSETQRNKGNFPGRFSGRQFSNSRSEMNVSTLELGDSALYLCASSLSGLIGGELFFGEGSRLTVL.

The V call is TRBV18, the J call TRBJ1-1; possibly TRBD1 for D (5 bases). Trimming shortened V by 5 bases and J by 1 base, and 11 bases separated the two germline ends. The CDR3 is 14 residues long. CDR1 is KGHSH, CDR2 LQKENI, per germline. DNA of the CDR3: TGTGCCAGCTCAGCCCGACAGACGAACACTGAAGCTTTCTTT. The encoded protein is CASSARQTNTEAFF. The full variable domain, its missing parts supplied by reference TRBV18 and TRBJ1-1, is NAGVMQNPRHLVRRRGQEARLRCSPMKGHSHVYWYRQLPEEGLKFMVYLQKENIIDESGMPKERFSAEFPKEGPSILRIQQVVRGDSAAYFCASSARQTNTEAFFGQGTRLTVV.

The chain combines TRBV5-6 with TRBJ2-1; D unclear. The CDR3 loop spans 15 amino acids. Germline CDR1 reads SGHDT; CDR2 reads YYEEEE. Trimming shortened V by 3 bases and J by 4 bases, and 14 bases separated the two germline ends. The CDR3 is CASSSFAAYYNEQFF. In DNA, the CDR3 is TGTGCCAGCAGCTCCTTTGCGGCGTATTACAATGAGCAGTTCTTC. The full variable domain, its missing parts supplied by reference TRBV5-6 and TRBJ2-1, is DAGVTQSPTHLIKTRGQQVTLRCSPKSGHDTVSWYQQALGQGPQFIFQYYEEEERQRGNFPDRFSGHQFPNYSSELNVNALLLGDSALYLCASSSFAAYYNEQFFGPGTRLTVL.

The rearrangement uses TRBV15 and TRBJ1-2, with D maybe TRBD1 (5 bases). Germline assignment: CDR1 LNHNV and CDR2 YYDKDF (reference sequence). V dropped 6 bases and J dropped 8 bases, with 22 bases sitting between them. The CDR3 sequence is 15 residues long. The DNA of the CDR3 is TGTGCCACCAGTCCCCCGAGGAGGGGAAATAGCGGCTACACCTTC. Translation: CATSPPRRGNSGYTF.

The chain recombines TRBV11-1 with TRBJ1-2; 7 positions match TRBD1. Germline V CDR1 and CDR2: SGHAT, FQDESV (reference sequence). V lost 4 bases and J lost 4; bases outside the gene matches: 0. The CDR3 is 12 amino acids. The CDR3 is CASSWTGYGYTF. The CDR3 bases are TGTGCCAGCAGCTGGACAGGCTATGGCTACACCTTC.

The chain employs TRBV6-6 and TRBJ2-1, with D tentatively TRBD2 (5 bases). V was cut by 0 bases and J by 8 bases, with 14 bases left in between. The germline CDR1 and CDR2 sequences are MNHNY and SVGAGI (reference sequence). The CDR3 covers 15 residues. The CDR3 nucleotides read TGTGCCAGCAGTTACTCGAGACGGGGTTCCCATGAGCAGTTCTTC. Its translation: CASSYSRRGSHEQFF.

The chain links TRBV4-1 to TRBJ1-5; possible D gene TRBD1, 5 bases. Looked up from germline, CDR1 is MGHRA and CDR2 is YSYEKL. The CDR3 covers 15 residues. V was clipped by 1 base and J by 7 bases, with 14 bases between them. CDR3 residues: CASSQASRGGQPQHF. CDR3 DNA sequence: TGCGCCAGCAGCCAAGCGTCAAGGGGAGGCCAGCCCCAGCATTTT.